This T cell receptor beta chain was retrieved from a study of regulatory T cells in long-lasting Graves disease. With iRepertoire HTBI primers and Arm-PCR of CDR3 regions, TCR beta libraries were built. TCRdb re-called the multiplex PCR reads through MiXCR, storing one row per CDR3 protein. This table holds 400,000 to 500,000 distinct CDR3 sequences, 22% found once. V was trimmed by 8 bases and J by 13 bases, leaving 18 bases between them. There are 12 residues in the CDR3. About this clonotype: A much larger clone lies a single base off, so this may be a read error.

Noted time point: persistent/refractory GD, antithyroid drugs over 5 years with positive TRAb. Making the TCR library involved RNA that had been extracted from PBMCs. In this cohort, patients came from an endocrinology department located in Xi'an, China. Sequenced material: peripheral blood mononuclear cells (PBMCs), taken when the disease was refractory, from a patient treated with antithyroid drugs. The sequence was obtained from a female donor with Graves disease. The chain uses TRBV12-3 or TRBV12-4 and TRBJ2-4; TRBD1 might be the D (6 bases). The CDR3 nucleotides are TGTGCCAGCGGTTCTCGGACAGTCTTCCAGTACTTC. Translation gives CASGSRTVFQYF.